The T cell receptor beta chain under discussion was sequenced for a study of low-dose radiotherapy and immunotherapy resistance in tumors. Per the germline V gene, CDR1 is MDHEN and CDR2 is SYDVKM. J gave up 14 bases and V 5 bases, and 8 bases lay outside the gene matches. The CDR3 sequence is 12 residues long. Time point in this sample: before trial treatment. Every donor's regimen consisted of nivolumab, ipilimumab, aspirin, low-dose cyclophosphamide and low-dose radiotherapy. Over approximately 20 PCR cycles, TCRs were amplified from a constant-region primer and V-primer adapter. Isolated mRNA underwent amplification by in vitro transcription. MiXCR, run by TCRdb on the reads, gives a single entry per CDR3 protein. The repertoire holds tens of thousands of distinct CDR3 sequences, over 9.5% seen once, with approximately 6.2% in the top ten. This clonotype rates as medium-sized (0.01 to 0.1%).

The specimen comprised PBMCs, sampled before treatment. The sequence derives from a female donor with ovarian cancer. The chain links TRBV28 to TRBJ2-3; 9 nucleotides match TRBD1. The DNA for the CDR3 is TGTGCCAGCAGTCCGCCGGGACAGGGCACGTATTTT. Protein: CASSPPGQGTYF.